This T cell receptor beta chain was profiled in a study of T cells expressing NK-cell markers. Germline assignment: CDR1 SGHRS and CDR2 YFSETQ. This CDR3 has 16 residues. UMIs were included in TCR beta cDNA generated by 5'RACE template switching. With the 5' RACE reads reprocessed, TCRdb shows one record per CDR3 protein and no DNA. The sample totals approximately 380,000 distinct CDR3 sequences. Sequenced sample: blood T cells: a sorted CD56 or NKG2C T cell subset, CD4+ or CD8+ T cells, or bulk PBMC T cells (not recorded which). V gene TRBV5-1 combines with J gene TRBJ1-4; checking the TCRdb D call of TRBD1 is not possible without DNA. The receptor's source is a man aged 18-75 years in good health. This chain's CDR3 is CASSLGAGTENEKLFF.